Following are 26 T cell receptor beta chains from one sample sequenced in a study of blood T cell repertoires in COVID-19. Here immunoSEQ multiplex PCR was the method, and the copy in TCRdb shows in-frame clones only, minus some. The sample carries roughly 300,000 clones, 85% recorded once. The specimen was PBMCs or T cells enriched from blood (not recorded which). These receptors came from a woman aged 45-65 years who had recovered from COVID-19.

This clone has a handful of counts. The CDR3 coding sequence is TGTGCCAGCAGCCCGACCCGGCAGGGGGTGTGGGCTTTCTTT. The encoded protein is CASSPTRQGVWAFF. J is TRBJ1-1 and V is TRBV9, with TRBD1 matching 7 bases. The J segment lost 11 bases and the V segment lost 4 bases, leaving 14 bases of the junction unmatched. This CDR3 region has 14 residues. Germline CDR1 is SGDLS and CDR2 is YYNGEE.

The CDR3 sequence: CASSPGQGNYGYTF. In DNA, the CDR3 is TGTGCCAGCAGCCCAGGGCAGGGGAACTATGGCTACACCTTC. The chain recombines TRBV3-1 (or the pseudogene TRBV3-2) with TRBJ1-2, with a weak D call TRBD1 (6 bases). The V end was cut by 4 bases, the J end by 2 bases, with 11 bases between. This CDR3 contains 14 residues. The germline gives CDR1 LGHDT, CDR2 YNNKEL (reference sequence).

V usage is TRBV6-6 and J usage is TRBJ1-4, with 7 bases that match TRBD1. The V and J ends lost 7 bases and 7 bases, in that order; junction bases with no gene match: 9. There are 14 residues in the CDR3. Germline V CDR1 and CDR2: MNHNY, SVGAGI (reference sequence). This CDR3 reads CASTGQSVGEKLFF. DNA of the CDR3: TGTGCCAGCACGGGACAGTCGGTTGGTGAAAAACTGTTTTTT.

The chain employs TRBV30 and TRBJ1-5; the D gene is possibly TRBD1 (5 bases). Germline V gives CDR1 GTSNPN, CDR2 SVGIG (reference sequence). CDR3 size: 14 residues. V gave up 7 bases and J gave up 3 bases, with 16 bases separating them. The CDR3 nucleotides are TGTGCCTCACGATGGGGGGGGAACAATCAGCCCCAGCATTTT. As protein: CASRWGGNNQPQHF.

In this sample, this clone turned up a few times. The gene calls are TRBV5-1 and TRBJ2-7; 10 bases agree with TRBD2. The CDR3 runs to 14 residues. CDR1 is SGHRS, CDR2 YFSETQ, per germline. V was clipped by 1 base and J by 2 bases; unmatched bases: 0. In nucleotides, the CDR3 is TGCGCCAGCAGCTTGAGCGGGGGGGCCTACGAGCAGTACTTC. Protein: CASSLSGGAYEQYF.

The J gene is TRBJ2-7, the V gene TRBV11-3, with TRBD1 identical over 8 bases. The CDR3 extends over 14 amino acids. The V gene end was trimmed by 3 bases and the J gene end by 1 base; junction bases not matched to a gene: 2. The germline V gene encodes CDR1 SGHNT and CDR2 YENEEA. CDR3 DNA: TGTGCCAGCAGCTTCGACAGGGGATCCTACGAGCAGTACTTC. Residues: CASSFDRGSYEQYF.

This rearrangement joins TRBV30 to TRBJ1-2; 8 bases are a match to TRBD1. Germline CDR1 reads GTSNPN; CDR2 reads SVGIG (reference sequence). The junction had 15 bases not matched to a gene; V was cut back by 4 bases and J by 8 bases. The CDR3 loop spans 15 amino acids. CDR3 residues: CAWTLRGPWRGGYTF. The CDR3 DNA follows: TGTGCCTGGACCCTCAGGGGGCCTTGGAGGGGAGGCTACACCTTC.

The chain has TRBV19 and TRBJ1-5; maybe TRBD1 (6 bases). Trimming took off 9 bases at V and 5 bases at J, with 14 bases between the two ends. This CDR3 comprises 13 residues. The germline V gene encodes CDR1 LNHDA and CDR2 SQIVND (reference sequence). The CDR3 bases are TGTGCCAGCGCGACAGGCGTGGATCAGCCCCAGCATTTT. It encodes CASATGVDQPQHF.

This clone came up a few times. V is TRBV28 and J is TRBJ1-2, with D perhaps TRBD1 (6 bases). V lost 6 bases, J lost 3 bases, and 14 bases lay in between. The CDR3 loop spans 14 amino acids. The germline V gene encodes CDR1 MDHEN and CDR2 SYDVKM. The chain's CDR3 is CASRNWGRDYGYTF. CDR3 nucleotide sequence: TGTGCCAGCAGAAACTGGGGGCGCGACTATGGCTACACCTTC.

The CDR3 sequence: CASSDRGQPYGYTF. DNA of the CDR3: TGCGCCAGCAGTGACAGGGGACAGCCATATGGCTACACCTTC. The gene calls are TRBV10-2 and TRBJ1-2; the match to TRBD1 covers 7 bases. Germline V lookup: CDR1 WSHSY, CDR2 SAAADI. The CDR3 sequence is 14 residues long. Trimming removed 3 bases from V and 5 bases from J; junction bases left unmatched: 6.

The chain joins TRBV18 to TRBJ1-5; D gene unclear. The CDR3 spans 13 residues. The germline V gene has CDR1 KGHSH and CDR2 LQKENI. Trimming shortened V by 4 bases and J by 4 bases, and 8 bases separated the two germline ends. CDR3 in amino acids: CASSRELNQPQHF. The CDR3 DNA sequence: TGTGCCAGCTCACGTGAGTTGAATCAGCCCCAGCATTTT. Full variable domain (missing parts from reference TRBV18 and TRBJ1-5): NAGVMQNPRHLVRRRGQEARLRCSPMKGHSHVYWYRQLPEEGLKFMVYLQKENIIDESGMPKERFSAEFPKEGPSILRIQQVVRGDSAAYFCASSRELNQPQHFGDGTRLSIL.

The chain couples TRBV4-1 to TRBJ2-7; 7 bases align to TRBD2. The CDR3 runs 16 residues. The germline gives CDR1 MGHRA, CDR2 YSYEKL. V was pared by 4 bases and J by 1 base, with 10 bases of the junction left unmatched. CDR3 protein: CASSLGGGFSSYEQYF. CDR3 in DNA: TGCGCCAGCAGCCTGGGGGGAGGGTTCTCGTCCTACGAGCAGTACTTC.

The table lists this clone with many counts. The chain employs TRBV19 and TRBJ2-7; TRBD2 might be the D (5 bases). This CDR3 contains 14 residues. The V gene lost 6 bases and the J gene lost 3 bases, with 15 bases spanning the gap. Germline values: CDR1 LNHDA, CDR2 SQIVND (reference sequence). CDR3 in amino acids: CASSVPGILYEQYF. CDR3 in DNA: TGTGCCAGTAGCGTACCGGGGATTCTCTACGAGCAGTACTTC.

The chain links TRBV6-6 to TRBJ2-4; D is possibly TRBD2 (5 bases). The CDR3 is 11 amino acids. Deletions cut 6 bases from V and 9 bases from J, with 9 bases between. Germline assignment: CDR1 MNHNY and CDR2 SVGAGI (reference sequence). CDR3 residues: CASSNGGIQYF. CDR3 sequence (DNA): TGTGCCAGCAGCAACGGAGGCATTCAGTACTTC.

The chain couples TRBV3-1 (or the pseudogene TRBV3-2) to TRBJ1-5, with D tentatively TRBD1 (5 bases). Trimming cost V 5 bases and J 6 bases, with 8 bases left between them. Germline V gene sequence: CDR1 LGHDT, CDR2 YNNKEL (reference sequence). This CDR3 contains 12 residues. This CDR3 is CASSSQGQPQHF. CDR3 DNA: TGTGCCAGCAGCTCCCAGGGTCAGCCCCAGCATTTT.

The chain uses TRBV11-2 and TRBJ2-1, with unresolved D. Trimming stripped 2 bases from V and 2 bases from J, with 7 bases between. The CDR3 runs 14 residues. Germline-derived CDR1 and CDR2 are SGHAT and FQNNGV. The chain's CDR3 is CASSLRRTYNEQFF. For the CDR3, the DNA is TGTGCCAGCAGCTTAAGGCGGACCTACAATGAGCAGTTCTTC.

This clone came up many times. The gene calls are TRBV5-6 and TRBJ2-1; no firm D call. The V end lost 3 bases, the J end lost 5 bases, and 6 bases lay between the germline ends. CDR1 is SGHDT, CDR2 YYEEEE, per germline. The CDR3 extends over 12 amino acids. For the CDR3, the DNA is TGTGCCAGCAGCTGGAGTGACAATGAGCAGTTCTTC. Translation gives CASSWSDNEQFF.

V and J are TRBV5-4 and TRBJ1-2; possibly TRBD1 for D (5 bases). The CDR3 runs to 14 residues. Between the trimmed V and J ends, which lost 3 bases and 5 bases, there was a span of 14 bases. The germline V gene has CDR1 SGHNT and CDR2 YYREEE (reference sequence). CDR3 nucleotide sequence: TGTGCCAGCAGCTGGGGGGAGGGGAAGTATGGCTACACCTTC. Its translation: CASSWGEGKYGYTF.

The chain uses TRBV30 and TRBJ1-5; tentative D call: TRBD1 (5 bases). The CDR3 has 13 amino acids. In germline, CDR1 is GTSNPN, CDR2 SVGIG (reference sequence). V was trimmed by 4 bases and J by 9 bases, leaving 16 bases between them. CDR3 in DNA: TGTGCCTGGAAACAGGTATTGGAGGGGCCCCAGCATTTT. Encoded protein: CAWKQVLEGPQHF.

V usage is TRBV6-5 and J usage is TRBJ2-7, with 7 bases lining up with TRBD1. The CDR3 totals 14 residues. Per the germline V gene, CDR1 is MNHEY and CDR2 is SVGAGI. The V gene end was trimmed by 4 bases and the J gene end by 5 bases; junction bases not matched to a gene: 8. CDR3 sequence (DNA): TGTGCCAGCAGTTCCAGACAGGGACCCAACGAGCAGTACTTC. This gives the protein CASSSRQGPNEQYF.

The chain recombines TRBV24-1 with TRBJ2-2; 7 nucleotides agree with TRBD1. Per germline, CDR1 KGHDR and CDR2 SFDVKD. Trimming cost V 5 bases and J 1 base; bases outside gene matches: 0. This CDR3 has 14 amino acids. The CDR3 DNA reads TGTGCCACCAGTGGGACAGGGAACACCGGGGAGCTGTTTTTT. Translation gives CATSGTGNTGELFF.

The rearrangement links TRBV5-6 to TRBJ2-1, with 11 nucleotides matching TRBD2. With V trimmed by 3 bases and J by 6 bases, 8 bases remained unmatched. The V gene's germline CDR1 is SGHDT and CDR2 YYEEEE. The CDR3 is made up of 16 amino acids. The CDR3 nucleotides read TGTGCCAGCAGCTCCCTTAGCGGGGGGGCCATCAATGAGCAGTTCTTC. Protein product: CASSSLSGGAINEQFF. The variable domain in full, with the rest retrieved from reference TRBV5-6 and TRBJ2-1, is DAGVTQSPTHLIKTRGQQVTLRCSPKSGHDTVSWYQQALGQGPQFIFQYYEEEERQRGNFPDRFSGHQFPNYSSELNVNALLLGDSALYLCASSSLSGGAINEQFFGPGTRLTVL.

V usage is TRBV5-4 and J usage is TRBJ1-1; D perhaps matches TRBD1 (5 bases). The CDR3 covers 17 residues. Germline V gene data show CDR1 as SGHNT and CDR2 as YYREEE (reference sequence). Deletions cut 2 bases from V and 1 base from J, with 18 bases between. For the CDR3, the DNA is TGTGCCAGCAGCTTCCTCGGGACTATGTCTTGGAACACTGAAGCTTTCTTT. Translating gives CASSFLGTMSWNTEAFF.

This chain links TRBV19 with TRBJ1-5; 7 nucleotides line up with TRBD1. Germline V gene lookup returns CDR1 LNHDA and CDR2 SQIVND (reference sequence). This CDR3 spans 14 amino acids. Germline trimming cut 3 bases from V and 6 bases from J; bases unmatched to any gene: 5. CDR3 in DNA: TGTGCCAGTAGTATTAACAGGGGAGGTCAGCCCCAGCATTTT. Its translation is CASSINRGGQPQHF.

V and J are TRBV19 and TRBJ1-6; TRBD1 agrees at 10 bases. Germline lookup yields CDR1 LNHDA and CDR2 SQIVND (reference sequence). The ends lost 6 bases at V and 9 bases at J; junction bases unmatched: 5. CDR3 size: 14 residues. Written as DNA, the CDR3 is TGTGCCAGTAGCCCGAGGACAGGGGGTTCACCCCTCCACTTT. Translated: CASSPRTGGSPLHF.

The chain joins TRBV29-1 to TRBJ1-1; D unclear. From germline, CDR1 is SQVTM and CDR2 ANQGSEA. V lost 4 bases and J 0 bases, leaving 6 bases between the germline ends. The CDR3 totals 12 residues. CDR3 DNA sequence: TGCAGCGTTGGACACATGAACACTGAAGCTTTCTTT. Protein: CSVGHMNTEAFF.